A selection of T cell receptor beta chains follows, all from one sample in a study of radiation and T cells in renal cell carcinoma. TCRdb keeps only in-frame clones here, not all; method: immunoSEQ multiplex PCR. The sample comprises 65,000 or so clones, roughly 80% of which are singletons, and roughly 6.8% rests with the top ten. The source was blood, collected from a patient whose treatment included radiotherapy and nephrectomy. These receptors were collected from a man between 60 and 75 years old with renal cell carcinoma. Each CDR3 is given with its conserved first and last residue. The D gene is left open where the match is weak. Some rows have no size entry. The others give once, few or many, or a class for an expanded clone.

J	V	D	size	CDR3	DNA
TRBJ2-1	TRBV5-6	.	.	CASSPMDYYNEQFF	TGTGCCAGCAGCCCGATGGACTATTACAATGAGCAGTTCTTC
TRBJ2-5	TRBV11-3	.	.	CASSHARVKETQYF	TGTGCCAGCAGCCACGCGCGGGTTAAAGAGACCCAGTACTTC
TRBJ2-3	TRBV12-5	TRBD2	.	CASGSGLAGAFSTDTQYF	TGTGCTAGTGGTTCGGGACTAGCGGGGGCCTTTAGCACAGATACGCAGTATTTT
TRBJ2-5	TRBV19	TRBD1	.	CASSTLRGRRETQYF	TGTGCCAGTAGTACCCTCAGGGGGCGCAGGGAGACCCAGTACTTC
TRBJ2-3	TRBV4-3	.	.	CASSQGPSTDTQYF	TGCGCCAGCAGCCAAGGTCCGAGCACAGATACGCAGTATTTT
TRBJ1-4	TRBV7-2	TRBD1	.	CASSLAGGQGGEKLFF	TGTGCCAGCAGCTTAGCGGGGGGACAGGGAGGTGAAAAACTGTTTTTT
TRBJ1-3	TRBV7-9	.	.	CASSLTSGASGNTIYF	TGTGCCAGCAGCTTAACGAGTGGGGCCTCCGGAAACACCATATATTTT
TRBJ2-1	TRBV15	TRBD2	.	CATSTYGGLQFF	TGTGCCACCAGCACATATGGGGGACTACAGTTCTTC
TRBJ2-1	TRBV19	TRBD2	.	CASGSGSSYNEQFF	TGTGCCAGTGGTAGCGGGAGCTCCTACAATGAGCAGTTCTTC
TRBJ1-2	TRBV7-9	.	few	CASSPPGVNYGYTF	TGTGCCAGCAGCCCCCCGGGGGTTAACTATGGCTACACCTTC
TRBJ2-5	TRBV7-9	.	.	CASSSTRDPGETQYF	TGTGCCAGCAGCTCCACCCGGGACCCAGGCGAGACCCAGTACTTC
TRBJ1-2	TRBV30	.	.	CAWSNKGFYGYTF	TGTGCCTGGAGTAATAAGGGGTTCTATGGCTACACCTTC
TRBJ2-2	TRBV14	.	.	CASSPTIPSGELFF	TGTGCCAGCAGCCCTACCATCCCCTCCGGGGAGCTGTTTTTT
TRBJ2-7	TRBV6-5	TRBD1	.	CASSYSQDREYEQYF	TGTGCCAGCAGTTACTCGCAGGACAGGGAGTACGAGCAGTACTTC
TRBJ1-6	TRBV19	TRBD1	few	CASSWTGNSPLHF	TGTGCCAGTAGTTGGACAGGGAATTCACCCCTCCACTTT
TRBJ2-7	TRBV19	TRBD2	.	CASSIAGLAGHEQYF	TGTGCCAGTAGTATAGCCGGACTAGCGGGTCACGAGCAGTACTTC
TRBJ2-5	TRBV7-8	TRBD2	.	CAIQALAGGWYQETQYF	TGTGCCATACAGGCTCTAGCGGGGGGCTGGTACCAAGAGACCCAGTACTTC
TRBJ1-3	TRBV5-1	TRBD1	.	CASSLRQGLYSGNTIYF	TGCGCCAGCAGCCTCCGACAGGGATTATACTCTGGAAACACCATATATTTT
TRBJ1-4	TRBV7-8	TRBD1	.	CASSLARFPHLQGAKLFF	TGTGCCAGCAGCTTAGCGAGGTTCCCGCATTTACAGGGGGCGAAACTGTTTTTT
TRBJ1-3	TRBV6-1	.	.	CASSEGRGTGNTIYF	TGTGCCAGCAGTGAGGGCAGGGGAACTGGAAACACCATATATTTT
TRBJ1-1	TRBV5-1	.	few	CASSLELNTEAFF	TGCGCCAGCAGCTTGGAGTTGAACACTGAAGCTTTCTTT
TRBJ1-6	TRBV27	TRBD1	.	CASGWTGNNSPLHF	TGTGCCAGCGGTTGGACAGGGAATAATTCACCCCTCCACTTT
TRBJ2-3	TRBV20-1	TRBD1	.	CSADRADTQYF	TGCAGTGCGGACAGGGCTGATACGCAGTATTTT
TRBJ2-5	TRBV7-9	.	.	CASSPGYGQYF	TGTGCCAGCAGCCCGGGGTATGGCCAGTACTTC
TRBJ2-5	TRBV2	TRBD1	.	CASKDPVRQGTEETQYF	TGTGCCAGCAAGGACCCCGTCCGACAGGGGACGGAAGAGACCCAGTACTTC
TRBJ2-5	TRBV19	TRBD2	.	CASSDNAASGGGETQYF	TGTGCCAGTAGTGATAACGCGGCTAGCGGGGGGGGAGAGACCCAGTACTTC
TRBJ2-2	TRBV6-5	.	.	CASSYSNTNTGELFF	TGTGCCAGCAGTTACTCGAACACGAACACCGGGGAGCTGTTTTTT
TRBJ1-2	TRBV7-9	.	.	CASSLPENYGYTF	TGTGCCAGCAGCTTACCCGAAAACTATGGCTACACCTTC
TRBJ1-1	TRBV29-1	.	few	CTGGIDTEAFF	TGCACTGGGGGGATCGACACTGAAGCTTTCTTT
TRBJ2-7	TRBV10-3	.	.	CAISDAGSYEQYF	TGTGCCATCAGTGACGCGGGCTCCTACGAGCAGTACTTC
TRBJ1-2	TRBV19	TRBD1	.	CASSGQGDYYGYTF	TGTGCCAGTAGTGGGCAGGGGGACTACTATGGCTACACCTTC
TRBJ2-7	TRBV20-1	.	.	CSASGGEQYF	TGCAGTGCTTCCGGGGGAGAGCAGTACTTC
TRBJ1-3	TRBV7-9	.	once	CASSAISGNTIYF	TGTGCCAGCAGCGCAATCTCTGGAAACACCATATATTTT
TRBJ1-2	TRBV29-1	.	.	CSVDGPGLVAGYTF	TGCAGCGTTGATGGTCCGGGCCTAGTAGCTGGCTACACCTTC
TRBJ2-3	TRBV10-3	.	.	CAISRLDSISDGDTQYF	TGTGCCATCTCTCGATTGGATTCTATATCGGACGGGGATACGCAGTATTTT
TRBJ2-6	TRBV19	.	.	CATRVSGANVLTF	TGTGCCACTCGTGTCTCTGGGGCCAACGTCCTGACTTTC
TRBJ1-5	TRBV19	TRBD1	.	CASSMEQGARNQPQHF	TGTGCCAGTAGTATGGAACAGGGGGCGAGGAATCAGCCCCAGCATTTT
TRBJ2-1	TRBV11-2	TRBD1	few	CASSLTGVVNEQFF	TGTGCCAGCAGTTTGACAGGGGTTGTGAATGAGCAGTTCTTC
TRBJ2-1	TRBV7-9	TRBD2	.	CASSLALAGHNEQFF	TGTGCCAGCAGCTTAGCACTAGCGGGGCACAATGAGCAGTTCTTC
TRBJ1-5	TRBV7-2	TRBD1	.	CASSWTGEYDQPQHF	TGTGCCAGCAGCTGGACAGGGGAGTACGATCAGCCCCAGCATTTT